Included here is one T cell receptor beta chain sequence, with context. Its target is unknown. The sequenced template was cDNA made from the entire isolated RNA. Clones were sequenced by immunoSEQ multiplex PCR, and TCRdb holds only the in-frame ones, with some missing. The table has approximately 330,000 clones, 11% seen once; the top ten hold 0.015% to 0.02%. This sample is part of a study of beta chain features in type 1 diabetes. Whole-study context: Across all samples, roughly 99 million sorted cells were examined. Study-wide points: Patients' naive, central memory and Treg TCRB repertoires seemed closer to one another than those of healthy donors. Junctions at VDJ sites from type 1 diabetes patients had fewer insertions and more deletions. Amplification by PCR could prefer shorter templates, with the same effect in patients and controls.

V shed 8 bases and J 7 bases; nucleotides not matched to a gene: 9. Germline V gives CDR1 MNHEY, CDR2 SMNVEV (reference sequence). CDR3 length equals 14 residues. The chain employs TRBV27 and TRBJ1-4; 8 positions match TRBD1. Sequenced: naive CD4+ T cells from blood. The TCR originated in a woman aged 25 to 39 in good health. The CDR3 spells CASGLDREGEKLFF. CDR3 sequence (DNA): TGTGCCAGCGGCCTGGACAGGGAGGGTGAAAAACTGTTTTTT. The full variable domain, its missing parts supplied by reference TRBV27 and TRBJ1-4, is EAQVTQNPRYLITVTGKKLTVTCSQNMNHEYMSWYRQDPGLGLRQIYYSMNVEVTDKGDVPEGYKVSRKEKRNFPLILESPSPNQTSLYFCASGLDREGEKLFFGSGTQLSVL.